Listed here are 30 T cell receptor beta chains from one sample, sequenced in a study of radiation and T cells in renal cell carcinoma. Time point of the sample: blood 4 weeks post-SBRT, at nephrectomy. Treatment: 15 Gy SBRT to primary tumor, nephrectomy 4 weeks later. The data were produced by immunoSEQ multiplex PCR, yet TCRdb's version contains in-frame clones alone and is incomplete. Here the sample spans around 140,000 clones, 75% to 90% being singletons. The source was blood, collected from a patient whose treatment included radiotherapy and nephrectomy. The receptors derive from a woman between 50 and 59 years old with renal cell carcinoma.

This rearrangement joins TRBV9 to TRBJ2-5; D ambiguous. From germline, CDR1 is SGDLS and CDR2 YYNGEE. The CDR3 totals 13 residues. Deletions cut 4 bases from V and 4 bases from J, with 11 bases between. CDR3 amino acids: CASSPRLLETQYF. The DNA of the CDR3 is TGTGCCAGCAGCCCTCGACTGCTAGAGACCCAGTACTTC.

This clone was seen only once. The chain combines TRBV5-5 with TRBJ2-4; 7 positions agree with TRBD1. The V gene's germline CDR1 is SGHKS and CDR2 YYEKEE (reference sequence). The CDR3 loop spans 14 amino acids. Trimming took 2 bases from V and 5 from J; bases not matched to a gene: 4. The CDR3 is CASSFTGAQNIQYF. The CDR3 region has the DNA TGTGCCAGCAGCTTCACAGGGGCCCAAAACATTCAGTACTTC.

This chain links TRBV4-3 with TRBJ2-7; a possible D gene is TRBD2 (7 bases). V was clipped by 5 bases and J by 4 bases, with 12 bases between them. Looked up from germline, CDR1 is LGHNA and CDR2 is YSLEER. The CDR3 consists of 13 residues. DNA for the CDR3: TGCGCCAGCAGCACAAGGGGGGGGTACGAGCAGTACTTC. It specifies CASSTRGGYEQYF.

The V call is TRBV19, the J call TRBJ2-1, with 14 bases aligning to TRBD2. Germline V CDR1 and CDR2: LNHDA, SQIVND (reference sequence). This CDR3 spans 15 amino acids. Losses at the gene ends were 6 bases for V and 5 bases for J; bases not matched to a gene: 3. CDR3 nucleotide sequence: TGTGCCAGTAGCACGACTAGCGGGGGGGACAATGAGCAGTTCTTC. This codes for CASSTTSGGDNEQFF.

V usage is TRBV7-9 and J usage is TRBJ2-5, with a weak D call TRBD2 (6 bases). The CDR3 runs to 14 residues. Trimming cost V 0 bases and J 5 bases, with 10 bases left between them. Germline CDR1 and CDR2: SEHNR and FQNEAQ (reference sequence). In DNA form, the CDR3 reads TGTGCCAGCAGCTTAGCTGGGGGGTTGGAGACCCAGTACTTC. The encoded protein is CASSLAGGLETQYF.

There are a few counts of this clone. CDR3 amino acids: CASSSTPGLETQYF. The CDR3 nucleotides read TGTGCCAGCAGCTCCACCCCGGGACTAGAGACCCAGTACTTC. V usage is TRBV7-3 and J usage is TRBJ2-5; perhaps TRBD2 as D (6 bases). Trimming cost V 4 bases and J 4 bases, with 13 bases left between them. This CDR3 comprises 14 residues. The germline CDR1 and CDR2 sequences are SGHTA and FQGTGA.

As DNA, the CDR3 is TGCGCCAGCAGCCAAGTAATCTTGACAGGGGCCTTAGGCACTGAAGCTTTCTTT. Translated, it gives CASSQVILTGALGTEAFF. The chain links TRBV4-1 to TRBJ1-1; 8 bases map to TRBD1. CDR3 length: 18 residues. In germline, CDR1 is MGHRA, CDR2 YSYEKL. Trimming took 1 base from V and 4 from J; bases not matched to a gene: 14.

V and J are TRBV5-1 and TRBJ2-1, with 14 bases matching TRBD2. This CDR3 has 15 residues. Losses at the gene ends were 8 bases for V and 8 bases for J; bases not matched to a gene: 9. Germline V gene lookup returns CDR1 SGHRS and CDR2 YFSETQ. The CDR3, as DNA: TGCGCCAGATTAGCCGGGACTAGCGGGAGTCATGAGCAGTTCTTC. Translation: CARLAGTSGSHEQFF.

This clone was observed a few times. The chain is built from TRBV4-2 and TRBJ1-1, with no clear D. The CDR3 extends over 14 amino acids. Germline CDR1 is LGHNA and CDR2 is YNFKEQ. V was pared by 0 bases and J by 5 bases, with 10 bases between. The CDR3: CASSQERVLTEAFF. The CDR3 DNA reads as TGTGCCAGCAGCCAAGAAAGGGTCCTTACTGAAGCTTTCTTT.

This clone has just a few counts. The V and J genes are TRBV7-7 and TRBJ2-1; D unclear. From germline, CDR1 is SSHAT and CDR2 FNYEAQ (reference sequence). This CDR3 is built from 15 residues. V lost 1 base to trimming and J lost 9 bases, with 16 bases between them. For the CDR3, the DNA is TGTGCCAGCAGCTTAGTACTAACGGGTCCCAGTGAGCAGTTCTTC. Amino acid sequence: CASSLVLTGPSEQFF.

The chain has TRBV10-3 and TRBJ1-3; possibly TRBD1 for D (5 bases). Trimming removed 4 bases at V and 0 bases at J, with 10 bases between. Germline V CDR1 and CDR2: ENHRY, SYGVKD. The CDR3 totals 15 residues. This CDR3 is CAISVDRSSGNTIYF. CDR3 coding DNA: TGTGCCATCAGTGTTGACAGAAGCTCTGGAAACACCATATATTTT.

This clone was found a few times. This chain joins TRBV5-6 and TRBJ1-3; 7 bases fit TRBD1. The V and J ends lost 4 bases and 4 bases, in that order; junction bases with no gene match: 8. CDR3 size: 15 residues. Germline loops: CDR1 SGHDT, CDR2 YYEEEE. In nucleotides, the CDR3 is TGTGCCAGCAGCCCAGGGGGGGCAGAAGGAAACACCATATATTTT. It yields the protein CASSPGGAEGNTIYF.

V gene TRBV6-5 combines with J gene TRBJ2-3; D not resolved. Trimming stripped 7 bases from V and 6 bases from J, with 8 bases between. Per the germline V gene, CDR1 is MNHEY and CDR2 is SVGAGI. The CDR3 spans 11 residues. This chain's CDR3 is CASTRWDTQYF. The CDR3 DNA follows: TGTGCCAGCACCCGATGGGATACGCAGTATTTT.

This chain links TRBV28 with TRBJ1-1; tentatively, D is TRBD1 (5 bases). Trimming removed 0 bases from V and 1 base from J, with 9 bases in between. Germline V CDR1 and CDR2: MDHEN, SYDVKM. This CDR3 comprises 15 residues. CDR3 nucleotides: TGTGCCAGCAGTTTATGGATGGGGGGGAACACTGAAGCTTTCTTT. Protein: CASSLWMGGNTEAFF. Full variable domain (rest looked up from reference TRBV28 and TRBJ1-1): DVKVTQSSRYLVKRTGEKVFLECVQDMDHENMFWYRQDPGLGLRLIYFSYDVKMKEKGDIPEGYSVSREKKERFSLILESASTNQTSMYLCASSLWMGGNTEAFFGQGTRLTVV.

The CDR3 is CASSVATRPGSEATEAFF. CDR3 coding DNA: TGTGCCAGCAGCGTAGCTACTCGGCCGGGGTCCGAGGCCACTGAAGCTTTCTTT. The chain couples TRBV9 to TRBJ1-1, with D hard to call. The CDR3 has 18 amino acids. Germline CDR1 and CDR2: SGDLS and YYNGEE. V dropped 0 bases and J dropped 4 bases, with 22 bases sitting between them. The full variable domain, rest sourced from reference TRBV9 and TRBJ1-1, is DSGVTQTPKHLITATGQRVTLRCSPRSGDLSVYWYQQSLDQGLQFLIQYYNGEERAKGNILERFSAQQFPDLHSELNLSSLELGDSALYFCASSVATRPGSEATEAFFGQGTRLTVV.

Here the CDR3 DNA reads TGTGCCAGCAGTTTAACAACTAGCTATGGCTACACCTTC. This sequence encodes CASSLTTSYGYTF. The chain couples TRBV27 to TRBJ1-2; D is uncertain. Between the trimmed V and J ends, which lost 2 bases and 4 bases, there was a span of 8 bases. This CDR3 contains 13 residues. The germline V gene has CDR1 MNHEY and CDR2 SMNVEV (reference sequence).

The chain uses TRBV4-2 and TRBJ2-5; tentatively, D is TRBD2 (8 bases). The CDR3 is 17 amino acids. Germline CDR1 and CDR2: LGHNA and YNFKEQ. V was pared by 4 bases and J by 4 bases, with 22 bases between. The CDR3 loop reads CASSPRGAGGSPETQYF. DNA of the CDR3: TGTGCCAGCAGCCCCAGGGGGGCGGGAGGCAGCCCAGAGACCCAGTACTTC.

The chain recombines TRBV4-3 with TRBJ1-1; D is possibly TRBD1 (5 bases). CDR1 and CDR2 from the germline V gene are LGHNA and YSLEER. The V gene lost 1 base and the J gene lost 4 bases, with 10 bases spanning the gap. This CDR3 is built from 14 residues. CDR3 loop: CASSQGYRSTEAFF. The CDR3 DNA reads as TGCGCCAGCAGCCAAGGATACAGGTCCACTGAAGCTTTCTTT.

The V gene is TRBV10-3, the J gene TRBJ2-2; 9 bases map to TRBD1. From germline, CDR1 is ENHRY and CDR2 SYGVKD. Losses at the gene ends were 3 bases for V and 6 bases for J; bases not matched to a gene: 8. The CDR3 totals 16 residues. The DNA of the CDR3 is TGTGCCATCAGTGATCCGGGACAGGGTCATCCCGGGGAGCTGTTTTTT. Protein product: CAISDPGQGHPGELFF.

The rearrangement joins TRBV10-1 to TRBJ2-7; D remains unclear. CDR3 length equals 13 residues. Germline V gives CDR1 WNHNN, CDR2 SYGVQD (reference sequence). V lost 5 bases and J 3 bases, leaving 11 bases between the germline ends. Here the CDR3 reads CASSWAASYEQYF. CDR3 nucleotides: TGCGCCAGCAGTTGGGCAGCGAGCTACGAGCAGTACTTC.

The chain joins TRBV28 to TRBJ1-1; D gene uncertain. The CDR3 consists of 13 residues. Germline lookup yields CDR1 MDHEN and CDR2 SYDVKM. The ends were cut back, 7 bases at V and 6 bases at J, with 15 bases in the middle. The CDR3 loop reads CASTVGTVAEAFF. In DNA form, the CDR3 reads TGTGCCAGCACCGTAGGCACGGTGGCTGAAGCTTTCTTT.

CDR3 coding DNA: TGTGCCAGCTCAAGACTAGCGGGGAACACCGGGGAGCTGTTTTTT. Amino acids: CASSRLAGNTGELFF. This chain connects TRBV27 to TRBJ2-2; 10 positions agree with TRBD2. The trim removed 8 bases at V and 1 base at J, leaving 4 bases unmatched. Germline V gene sequence: CDR1 MNHEY, CDR2 SMNVEV (reference sequence). The CDR3 is 15 residues long.

This chain uses TRBV15 with TRBJ2-1; 10 bases line up with TRBD2. The germline V gene has CDR1 LNHNV and CDR2 YYDKDF (reference sequence). The CDR3 is made up of 13 amino acids. Trimming at V came to 8 bases and at J to 8 bases, leaving 6 bases not matched to a gene. In nucleotides, the CDR3 is TGTGCCACCCGCCAGCGGGAGGGGTATGAGCAGTTCTTC. Translating it yields CATRQREGYEQFF.

The J gene is TRBJ2-1, the V gene TRBV6-6; 7 bases map to TRBD2. CDR3 size: 12 residues. Germline-derived CDR1 and CDR2 are MNHNY and SVGAGI (reference sequence). V lost 6 bases, J lost 4 bases, and 0 bases stayed unmatched. The DNA for the CDR3 is TGTGCCAGCAGACTAGCGTACAATGAGCAGTTCTTC. Translation gives CASRLAYNEQFF.

The rearrangement links TRBV29-1 to TRBJ2-1; tentatively, D is TRBD1 (6 bases). The V gene lost 4 bases and the J gene lost 0 bases, with 10 bases spanning the gap. The germline V gene encodes CDR1 SQVTM and CDR2 ANQGSEA. The CDR3 sequence is 14 residues long. Here the CDR3 reads CSVAQGSSYNEQFF. The CDR3 nucleotides are TGCAGCGTTGCTCAGGGGAGCTCCTACAATGAGCAGTTCTTC.

The chain is built from TRBV6-5 and TRBJ1-2; D may be TRBD1 (6 bases). Germline V gene lookup returns CDR1 MNHEY and CDR2 SVGAGI. V was clipped by 10 bases and J by 4 bases, with 16 bases between them. The CDR3 covers 13 residues. The CDR3 is CATVRGQSYGYTF. For the CDR3, the DNA is TGTGCCACCGTCAGAGGACAGAGCTATGGCTACACCTTC.

The gene calls are TRBV6-6 and TRBJ1-2, with D possibly being TRBD1 (5 bases). Trimming left V 5 bases short and J 4 bases short, with 17 bases between. This CDR3 comprises 15 residues. CDR1 MNHNY and CDR2 SVGAGI come from the germline V gene (reference sequence). The chain's CDR3 is CASSPRGGRGYGYTF. DNA of the CDR3: TGTGCCAGCAGTCCCCGGGGAGGGAGGGGCTATGGCTACACCTTC.

This clone was observed a single time. The genes are TRBV7-9 and TRBJ1-1; no clear D. V was trimmed by 2 bases and J by 7 bases, leaving 5 bases between them. The CDR3 totals 11 residues. Germline-derived CDR1 and CDR2 are SEHNR and FQNEAQ (reference sequence). The CDR3 nucleotides are TGTGCCAGCAGCTTATTGGATGAAGCTTTCTTT. This codes for CASSLLDEAFF.

The chain uses TRBV13 and TRBJ2-7; D is unclear. The CDR3 has 15 amino acids. Trimming pared 4 bases from V and 1 base from J, leaving 14 bases between. Germline V gene lookup returns CDR1 PRHDT and CDR2 FYEKMQ (reference sequence). CDR3 coding DNA: TGTGCCAGCAGCTACTTAAGGGCCCTTTCCTACGAGCAGTACTTC. This translates into CASSYLRALSYEQYF. The variable domain in full, completed from reference TRBV13 and TRBJ2-7, reads AAGVIQSPRHLIKEKRETATLKCYPIPRHDTVYWYQQGPGQDPQFLISFYEKMQSDKGSIPDRFSAQQFSDYHSELNMSSLELGDSALYFCASSYLRALSYEQYFGPGTRLTVT.

This chain links TRBV7-8 with TRBJ2-3; 8 bases fit TRBD1. The CDR3 sequence is 16 residues long. V lost 6 bases, J lost 4 bases, and 12 bases stayed unmatched. Germline values: CDR1 SGHVS, CDR2 FQNEAQ. The CDR3 DNA is TGTGCCAGCAGTTGGTTGCGGACAGGGAATGCAGATACGCAGTATTTT. Encoded protein: CASSWLRTGNADTQYF.